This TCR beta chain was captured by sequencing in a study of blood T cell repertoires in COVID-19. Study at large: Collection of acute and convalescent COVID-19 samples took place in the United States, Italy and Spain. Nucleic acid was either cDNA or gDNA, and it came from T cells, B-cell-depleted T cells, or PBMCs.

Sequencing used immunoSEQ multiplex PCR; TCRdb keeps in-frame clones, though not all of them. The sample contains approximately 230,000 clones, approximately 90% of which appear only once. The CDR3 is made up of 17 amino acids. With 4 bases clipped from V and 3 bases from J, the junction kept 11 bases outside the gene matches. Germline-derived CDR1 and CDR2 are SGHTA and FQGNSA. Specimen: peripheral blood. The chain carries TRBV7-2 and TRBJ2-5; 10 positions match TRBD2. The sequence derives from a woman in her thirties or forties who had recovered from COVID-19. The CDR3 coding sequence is TGTGCCAGCAGCTCGCGGACTAGCGGAATTGGGGAAGAGACCCAGTACTTC. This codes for CASSSRTSGIGEETQYF. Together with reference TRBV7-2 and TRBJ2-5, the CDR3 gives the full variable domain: GAGVSQSPSNKVTEKGKDVELRCDPISGHTALYWYRQSLGQGLEFLIYFQGNSAPDKSGLPSDRFSAERTGGSVSTLTIQRTQQEDSAVYLCASSSRTSGIGEETQYFGPGTRLLVL.